One sample yielded the 30 T cell receptor beta chains listed below, sequenced in a study of molecular identifiers for immune sequencing clone quantification. TCRdb analysed the PCR reads with MiXCR anew, one entry per CDR3 protein. This table holds fewer than 350,000 distinct CDR3 sequences, about a quarter found once. Source material: naive CD8+ T cells from blood, with Jurkat cell RNA spiked in. Subset specified: FACS-sorted CD8+CD4-CCR7+CD45RA+ naive T cells. Every receptor here comes from a human donor in good health. Some libraries in this study had Jurkat cell RNA spiked in.

This clonotype was found a few times. The gene calls are TRBV12-3 or TRBV12-4 and TRBJ2-2, with D maybe TRBD1 (5 bases). V gave up 3 bases and J gave up 2 bases, with 7 bases separating them. This CDR3 contains 14 residues. The CDR3 spells CASSFDRNTGELFF. CDR3 DNA: TGTGCCAGCAGTTTTGACAGAAACACCGGGGAGCTGTTTTTT.

The genes are TRBV4-3 and TRBJ2-3; 7 nucleotides align to TRBD2. Germline trimming cut 4 bases from V and 2 bases from J; bases unmatched to any gene: 6. This CDR3 comprises 15 residues. The germline V gene has CDR1 LGHNA and CDR2 YSLEER. Here the CDR3 reads CASSPGLQITDTQYF. The DNA for the CDR3 is TGCGCCAGCAGCCCGGGACTACAAATCACAGATACGCAGTATTTT.

This clonotype was seen repeatedly, ten times or more. The J gene is TRBJ2-2, the V gene TRBV29-1, with D unclear. The length of the CDR3 is 13 residues. Germline V lookup: CDR1 SQVTM, CDR2 ANQGSEA. Trimming removed 1 base from V and 3 bases from J, with 6 bases in between. CDR3 in DNA: TGCAGCGTTGAAGGCCAGTACACCGGGGAGCTGTTTTTT. This codes for CSVEGQYTGELFF.

The rearrangement uses TRBV11-2 and TRBJ2-3; D gene uncertain. Per the germline V gene, CDR1 is SGHAT and CDR2 is FQNNGV. Trimming removed 7 bases from V and 0 bases from J, with 14 bases in between. This CDR3 is built from 15 residues. For the CDR3, the DNA is TGTGCCAGCACCCTCGCACCTACTAGCACAGATACGCAGTATTTT. Translated, it gives CASTLAPTSTDTQYF.

In this sample, this clonotype turned up a few times. The chain is built from TRBV27 and TRBJ2-7, with D perhaps TRBD1 (5 bases). The CDR3 has 12 residues. V lost 6 bases and J 4 bases, leaving 10 bases between the germline ends. Germline V lookup: CDR1 MNHEY, CDR2 SMNVEV (reference sequence). The CDR3: CASRGLRYEQYF. The DNA of the CDR3 is TGTGCCAGCAGGGGGCTGAGGTACGAGCAGTACTTC.

As regards this clonotype: A much larger clone is a single base away; this may be a read error. The conserved closing phenylalanine or tryptophan is absent in this CDR3, likely reflecting a read error. The chain uses TRBV13 and TRBJ1-2, with D uncertain. The germline V gene encodes CDR1 PRHDT and CDR2 FYEKMQ (reference sequence). Between the trimmed V and J ends, which lost 1 base and 4 bases, there was a span of 10 bases. The CDR3 covers 14 residues. The CDR3 DNA follows: TGTGCCAGCAGCTTAGATCTGGGCAGCTATGGCTACACCCTC. The encoded protein is CASSLDLGSYGYTL.

The chain combines TRBV19 with TRBJ1-2; 8 bases are a match to TRBD1. In germline, CDR1 is LNHDA, CDR2 SQIVND (reference sequence). The CDR3 has 16 residues. V lost 10 bases to trimming and J lost 1 base; unmatched junction nucleotides: 14. The CDR3 spells CATSLGRGRDNYGYTF. DNA of the CDR3: TGTGCCACCTCCTTAGGCAGGGGGCGTGATAACTATGGCTACACCTTC.

This sequence joins TRBV7-9 and TRBJ1-2; tentative D call: TRBD1 (6 bases). V was clipped by 4 bases and J by 7 bases, with 13 bases between them. Germline V lookup: CDR1 SEHNR, CDR2 FQNEAQ (reference sequence). This CDR3 comprises 13 residues. CDR3 coding DNA: TGTGCCAGCAGCTCCGAGGGGGGGGCTGGCTACACCTTC. Protein product: CASSSEGGAGYTF.

Turning to this clonotype: This likely comes from a read error, as the CDR3 has no conserved phenylalanine or tryptophan at its end. The chain joins TRBV10-3 to TRBJ1-1; 8 nucleotides agree with TRBD1. Germline V gene lookup returns CDR1 ENHRY and CDR2 SYGVKD. The CDR3 has 12 amino acids. V gave up 6 bases and J gave up 5 bases; unmatched junction bases: 2. The CDR3 here is CAIRQGGTEAFS. The DNA for the CDR3 is TGTGCCATCAGACAGGGGGGTACTGAAGCTTTCTCT.

This clonotype has a count of ten or more. The V call is TRBV7-9, the J call TRBJ1-5; D is uncertain. Germline V CDR1 and CDR2: SEHNR, FQNEAQ (reference sequence). Between the trimmed V and J ends, which lost 5 bases and 0 bases, there was a span of 11 bases. The CDR3 is 15 amino acids. For the CDR3, the DNA is TGTGCCAGCAGCCCCGCCGGGAATAGCAATCAGCCCCAGCATTTT. This translates into CASSPAGNSNQPQHF.

The chain recombines TRBV10-3 with TRBJ2-7; D ambiguous. The CDR3 consists of 14 residues. The germline V gene encodes CDR1 ENHRY and CDR2 SYGVKD. Deletions cut 6 bases from V and 0 bases from J, with 12 bases between. The DNA of the CDR3 is TGTGCCATCAGGCAGGATCACTCCTCCTACGAGCAGTACTTC. Protein product: CAIRQDHSSYEQYF.

This clonotype was counted a few times. The rearrangement uses TRBV13 and TRBJ2-5, with 11 bases matching TRBD2. Looked up from germline, CDR1 is PRHDT and CDR2 is FYEKMQ (reference sequence). The J segment lost 3 bases and the V segment lost 7 bases, leaving 16 bases of the junction unmatched. CDR3 size: 18 residues. Here the CDR3 reads CASIFPGPGTSGEETQYF. The CDR3 DNA sequence: TGTGCCAGCATCTTCCCTGGACCGGGGACTAGCGGAGAAGAGACCCAGTACTTC.

To note about this clonotype: A clone one base away is much larger, so this may be a read error. The chain joins TRBV6-2 or TRBV6-3 to TRBJ2-3; D is unresolved. Per the germline V gene, CDR1 is MNHEY and CDR2 is SVGEGT. This CDR3 contains 15 residues. With 5 bases removed from V and 0 bases from J, the gap between germline ends came to 12 bases. The CDR3 protein is CASSHEVSSTDTQYF. CDR3 DNA: TGTGCCAGCAGTCACGAGGTTTCCAGCACAGATACGCAGTATTTT.

With respect to this clonotype: Being one base from a much bigger clone, this may be a read error. CDR3 coding DNA: TGTGCCAGCAGCTCATCTAGCGGCCCTTCCTACGAGCAGTTCTTC. Protein: CASSSSSGPSYEQFF. The V and J genes are TRBV7-6 and TRBJ2-7; 7 bases are a match to TRBD2. The J call is in doubt because the DNA end fits TRBJ2-1 better. Germline CDR1 SGHVS, CDR2 FNYEAQ. The length of the CDR3 is 15 residues.

This clonotype was detected ten times or more. The J gene is TRBJ2-1, the V gene TRBV2; D is possibly TRBD1 (5 bases). The V end was cut by 9 bases, the J end by 0 bases, with 9 bases between. The CDR3 is made up of 13 amino acids. Germline-derived CDR1 and CDR2 are SNHLY and FYNNEI. CDR3 nucleotides: TGTGCCAGGAACAGGCCCTCCTACAATGAGCAGTTCTTC. This gives the protein CARNRPSYNEQFF.

J is TRBJ2-7 and V is TRBV27; the D call may be TRBD1 or TRBD2 (5 bases each). Germline loops: CDR1 MNHEY, CDR2 SMNVEV (reference sequence). The CDR3 extends over 15 amino acids. Trimming cost V 3 bases and J 9 bases, with 21 bases left between them. CDR3 in DNA: TGTGCCAGCAGTTTGGTCTTCATCGGGGCTAAGGGGCAGTACTTC. Translating gives CASSLVFIGAKGQYF.

A note on this clonotype: A clone one base away is much larger, so this may be a read error. The J gene is TRBJ1-6, the V gene TRBV20-1; no clear D. The CDR3 loop spans 11 amino acids. Germline CDR1 DFQATT, CDR2 SNEGSKA (reference sequence). The CDR3 DNA follows: TGCAGGGCTGCCCAGTCATCACCCCTCCACTTT. It codes for CRAAQSSPLHF.

This clonotype was detected only a few times. This sequence joins TRBV7-9 and TRBJ2-7; D is possibly TRBD2 (6 bases). Germline CDR1 reads SEHNR; CDR2 reads FQNEAQ (reference sequence). The CDR3 contains 13 residues. V was cut by 5 bases and J by 2 bases, with 10 bases left in between. The CDR3 nucleotides are TGTGCCAGCAGCCCCGGGGGAGCCTACGAGCAGTACTTC. Translating it yields CASSPGGAYEQYF.

In its sample, this clonotype was seen a few times. The chain recombines TRBV13 with TRBJ2-5; D is undetermined. Trimming took 6 bases from V and 1 from J, leaving 15 bases between them. The V gene's germline CDR1 is PRHDT and CDR2 FYEKMQ (reference sequence). The CDR3 runs 15 residues. The chain's CDR3 is CASRDWGRTQETQYF. The CDR3, as DNA: TGTGCCAGCAGAGACTGGGGTAGAACCCAAGAGACCCAGTACTTC.

Concerning this clonotype itself: Being one base from a much bigger clone, this may be a read error. CDR3 nucleotides: TGTGCCAGCAGCGATGGAATGAACATTGAAGCTTTCTTT. The encoded protein is CASSDGMNIEAFF. The chain is built from TRBV9 and TRBJ1-1; no definite D call. The length of the CDR3 is 13 residues. Germline V gene data show CDR1 as SGDLS and CDR2 as YYNGEE.

As concerns this clonotype: This may arise from a read error, as a much more abundant clone is one base away. The J gene is TRBJ2-5, the V gene TRBV2, with D perhaps matching TRBD1 (5 bases). Germline lookup yields CDR1 SNHLY and CDR2 FYNNEI. The CDR3 is 15 amino acids. The CDR3 bases are TGTGCCAGCAGTGAAGCGGGGCAGGATCAAGAGACCCAGTGCTTC. The encoded protein is CASSEAGQDQETQCF.

A remark on this clonotype: This may come from a read error, since a much larger clone is one base off. Here the CDR3 DNA reads TGTGCCGCCCGACATCACCGGGACAGTTCGAACACCGGGGAGCTGTTTTTT. This encodes CAARHHRDSSNTGELFF. The rearrangement uses TRBV19 and TRBJ2-2, with 7 bases matching TRBD1. Germline-derived CDR1 and CDR2 are LNHDA and SQIVND (reference sequence). The CDR3 is 17 residues long. The ends lost 11 bases at V and 0 bases at J; junction bases unmatched: 15.

This clonotype was seen at least ten times. The chain couples TRBV2 to TRBJ2-7; D unresolved. The germline gives CDR1 SNHLY, CDR2 FYNNEI. CDR3 size: 16 residues. Trimming pared 0 bases from V and 0 bases from J, leaving 12 bases between. The CDR3: CASSEALRRSSYEQYF. The DNA of the CDR3 is TGTGCCAGCAGTGAAGCGCTTCGGCGGAGCTCCTACGAGCAGTACTTC. Full variable domain (rest looked up from reference TRBV2 and TRBJ2-7): EPEVTQTPSHQVTQMGQEVILRCVPISNHLYFYWYRQILGQKVEFLVSFYNNEISEKSEIFDDQFSVERPDGSNFTLKIRSTKLEDSAMYFCASSEALRRSSYEQYFGPGTRLTVT.

This clonotype turned up a few times. This sequence joins TRBV19 and TRBJ2-7; TRBD2 matches 11 bases. The germline V gene has CDR1 LNHDA and CDR2 SQIVND (reference sequence). The junction had 13 bases not matched to a gene; V was cut back by 3 bases and J by 3 bases. This CDR3 has 18 amino acids. CDR3 sequence (DNA): TGTGCCAGTAGTATTGCCCCACCGGGACTAGCGGAAGACTACGAGCAGTACTTC. This encodes CASSIAPPGLAEDYEQYF.

In this sample, this clonotype turned up a few times. In DNA form, the CDR3 reads TGCAGCGTTGAATTTCAGACAGGGACCCCTGGCTACACCTTC. Protein sequence: CSVEFQTGTPGYTF. V and J are TRBV29-1 and TRBJ1-2; 7 bases line up with TRBD1. The CDR3 has 14 amino acids. V dropped 2 bases and J dropped 7; count of bases not matched to a gene: 10. Germline CDR1 SQVTM, CDR2 ANQGSEA.

Of note for this clonotype: A much more abundant neighbour one base away suggests this may be a read error. The rearrangement links TRBV19 to TRBJ2-1; D perhaps matches TRBD2 (6 bases). There are 14 residues in the CDR3. Germline CDR1 is LNHDA and CDR2 is SQIVND (reference sequence). The CDR3 protein is CASSPLAKYSEQFF. In DNA form, the CDR3 reads TGTGCCAGTTCTCCTCTAGCGAAATACAGTGAGCAGTTCTTC.

This clonotype was recorded many times. The CDR3 spells CASSSGQNNQPQHF. In DNA form, the CDR3 reads TGTGCCAGCAGCTCCGGACAGAACAATCAGCCCCAGCATTTT. This chain joins TRBV13 and TRBJ1-5; D might be TRBD1 (6 bases). Germline CDR1 and CDR2: PRHDT and FYEKMQ (reference sequence). V lost 4 bases to trimming and J lost 3 bases, with 10 bases between them. The CDR3 totals 14 residues.

This clonotype has only a few counts. The chain joins TRBV19 to TRBJ2-3; TRBD2 might be the D (5 bases). The V end lost 0 bases, the J end lost 0 bases, and 10 bases lay between the germline ends. The CDR3 is 16 amino acids. Germline V gene data show CDR1 as LNHDA and CDR2 as SQIVND (reference sequence). In nucleotides, the CDR3 is TGTGCCAGTAGTATAGATGGGCTAGCTAGCACAGATACGCAGTATTTT. Translated: CASSIDGLASTDTQYF.

This clonotype was recorded at least ten times. The chain couples TRBV5-1 to TRBJ2-7; perhaps TRBD1 as D (5 bases). V dropped 0 bases and J dropped 3 bases, with 16 bases sitting between them. Per germline, CDR1 SGHRS and CDR2 YFSETQ. This CDR3 spans 16 amino acids. The CDR3 loop reads CASSLVGQGPNYEQYF. CDR3 DNA: TGCGCCAGCAGCTTGGTCGGGCAGGGCCCGAACTACGAGCAGTACTTC.

V and J are TRBV13 and TRBJ1-1; 8 nucleotides agree with TRBD1. CDR3 length: 12 residues. Per germline, CDR1 PRHDT and CDR2 FYEKMQ (reference sequence). V lost 5 bases, J lost 6 bases, and 2 bases stayed unmatched. CDR3 region: CASSEQGAEAFF. Written as DNA, the CDR3 is TGTGCCAGCAGCGAACAGGGGGCTGAAGCTTTCTTT.